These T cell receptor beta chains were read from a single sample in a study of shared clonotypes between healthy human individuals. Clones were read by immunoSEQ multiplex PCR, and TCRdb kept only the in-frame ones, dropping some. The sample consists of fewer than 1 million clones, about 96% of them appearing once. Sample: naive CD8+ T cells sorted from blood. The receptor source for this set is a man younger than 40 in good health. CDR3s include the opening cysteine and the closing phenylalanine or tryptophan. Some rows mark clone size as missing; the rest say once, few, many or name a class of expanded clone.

CDR3: CASSSRWTEAFF
size: -
V: TRBV11-2
J: TRBJ1-1

CDR3: CASSLLAGVGDTQYF
size: once
V: TRBV5-4
J: TRBJ2-3

CDR3: CASSQEQYYYTF
size: -
V: TRBV14
J: TRBJ1-2

CDR3: CASTVASYNEQFF
size: -
V: TRBV28
J: TRBJ2-1

CDR3: CASCPGLAGLGDFNEQFF
size: -
V: TRBV7-9
J: TRBJ2-1

CDR3: CASSFSGGLGEQYF
size: -
V: TRBV28
J: TRBJ2-7

CDR3: CASNEREKLFF
size: -
V: TRBV19
J: TRBJ1-4

CDR3: CASSRKGISYEQYF
size: -
V: TRBV5-6
J: TRBJ2-7

CDR3: CASRTSGQGTDTQYF
size: -
V: TRBV6-5
J: TRBJ2-3

CDR3: CASRAATNEKLFF
size: -
V: TRBV6-5
J: TRBJ1-4

CDR3: CASSFGGAGNTIYF
size: -
V: TRBV7-9
J: TRBJ1-3

CDR3: CASSLGFGAPPYNEQFF
size: -
V: TRBV7-8
J: TRBJ2-1

CDR3: CASSFGSGRASYNEQFF
size: -
V: TRBV27
J: TRBJ2-1

CDR3: CASSHVETRLAGGSSTDTQYF
size: -
V: TRBV14
J: TRBJ2-3

CDR3: CASSGRSNRGKDTQYF
size: -
V: TRBV10-1
J: TRBJ2-3

CDR3: CASTRGRNTEAFF
size: once
V: TRBV27
J: TRBJ1-1